The 22 T cell receptor beta chains below come from one sample, sequenced in a study of T cells after yellow fever vaccination. TCRdb reprocessed the 5' RACE reads with MiXCR, giving one entry per CDR3 protein. The profile shows tens of thousands of distinct CDR3 sequences, about 10% of them singletons. Material: PBMCs, either bulk or a sorted T-cell subset (CD4+, CD8+, memory, or dextramer-sorted; not recorded which), obtained roughly 15 days after the first yellow fever vaccination. The receptor source for this set is a man aged 18 to 30 who received the YFV17D yellow fever vaccine.

This clonotype showed up many times. The chain has TRBV4-2 and TRBJ1-3; D call uncertain. Germline V gene data show CDR1 as LGHNA and CDR2 as YNFKEQ. This CDR3 has 15 residues. Trimming left V 5 bases short and J 0 bases short, with 11 bases between. As DNA, the CDR3 is TGTGCCAGCAGCGACCGAGGGAGCTCTGGAAACACCATATATTTT. Its protein is CASSDRGSSGNTIYF.

This clonotype was recorded many times. CDR3 sequence reads: CASSKSYNRNYNEQFF. As DNA, the CDR3 is TGTGCCAGCAGCAAAAGTTATAACAGGAATTACAATGAGCAGTTCTTC. The rearrangement joins TRBV21-1 to TRBJ2-1; the table assigns TRBD1, which was not confirmed against the DNA. TRBV21-1 is described as a pseudogene. The CDR3 is 16 residues long.

This clonotype has a count of ten or more. The chain has TRBV20-1 and TRBJ2-1; the match to TRBD2 covers 15 bases. The V and J ends lost 6 bases and 9 bases, in that order; junction bases with no gene match: 9. The CDR3 consists of 15 residues. Germline V lookup: CDR1 DFQATT, CDR2 SNEGSKA (reference sequence). CDR3 in DNA: TGCAGTGCGGACTGGACTAGCGGGGGGGCTGGTGAGCAGTTCTTC. Its protein product is CSADWTSGGAGEQFF.

The rearrangement links TRBV5-1 to TRBJ2-3; weak D call: TRBD2 (6 bases). The CDR3 length is 16 residues. In germline, CDR1 is SGHRS, CDR2 YFSETQ. V lost 0 bases, J lost 1 base, and 12 bases lay in between. The CDR3 spells CASSLALSGGTDTQYF. Here the CDR3 DNA reads TGCGCCAGCAGCTTGGCCCTATCGGGGGGCACAGATACGCAGTATTTT.

V is TRBV20-1 and J is TRBJ2-4; possibly TRBD1 for D (6 bases). The CDR3 has 19 amino acids. Germline values: CDR1 DFQATT, CDR2 SNEGSKA (reference sequence). V lost 3 bases to trimming and J lost 0 bases, with 24 bases between them. CDR3 nucleotides: TGCAGTGCTAGGGGCCTCCGGGACACATCCGCGCTAGCCAAAAACATTCAGTACTTC. Residues: CSARGLRDTSALAKNIQYF.

The chain employs TRBV7-3 and TRBJ2-5; D gene uncertain. The length of the CDR3 is 14 residues. V lost 3 bases and J lost 4, with 12 bases in between. Germline V gene sequence: CDR1 SGHTA, CDR2 FQGTGA. CDR3 sequence: CASSFGSQGETQYF. The CDR3 DNA is TGTGCCAGCAGCTTCGGGTCCCAAGGAGAGACCCAGTACTTC.

This clonotype was detected ten times or more. The J gene is TRBJ2-5, the V gene TRBV20-1; 7 positions match TRBD1. Germline trimming cut 3 bases from V and 5 bases from J; bases unmatched to any gene: 9. Germline CDR1 DFQATT, CDR2 SNEGSKA (reference sequence). The CDR3 sequence is 14 residues long. CDR3 sequence: CSARLGDRVETQYF. In DNA form, the CDR3 reads TGCAGTGCTAGGCTCGGTGACAGGGTCGAGACCCAGTACTTC.

This clonotype was recorded many times. This rearrangement joins TRBV20-1 to TRBJ1-2, with D unresolved. Between the trimmed V and J ends, which lost 2 bases and 7 bases, there was a span of 14 bases. Germline V lookup: CDR1 DFQATT, CDR2 SNEGSKA (reference sequence). This CDR3 region has 13 residues. The CDR3 DNA reads as TGCAGTGCTAGACAGGTGGGCTCCTCTGGCTACACCTTC. Its protein is CSARQVGSSGYTF.

In this sample, this clonotype turned up many times. CDR3 sequence: CSALLPGRTDYEQYF. The DNA of the CDR3 is TGCAGTGCACTCCTCCCGGGCAGGACAGATTACGAGCAGTACTTC. V and J are TRBV20-1 and TRBJ2-7; maybe TRBD1 (6 bases). Germline CDR1 DFQATT, CDR2 SNEGSKA (reference sequence). The CDR3 covers 15 residues. Trimming shortened V by 6 bases and J by 4 bases, and 22 bases separated the two germline ends.

This clonotype was counted at least ten times. This chain uses TRBV5-1 with TRBJ2-7; TRBD1 aligns across 7 bases. This CDR3 has 12 residues. Germline V gene sequence: CDR1 SGHRS, CDR2 YFSETQ. V trimming: 4 bases; J trimming: 3 bases; junction bases outside the gene matches: 1. CDR3 residues: CASSRQGYEQYF. CDR3 DNA sequence: TGCGCCAGCAGCAGACAGGGCTACGAGCAGTACTTC.

This clonotype appeared many times. The V call is TRBV12-3 or TRBV12-4, the J call TRBJ2-2; possibly TRBD1 or TRBD2 for D (6 bases each). This CDR3 comprises 18 residues. The V end was cut by 6 bases, the J end by 5 bases, with 25 bases between. CDR3 DNA sequence: TGTGCCAGCAGACCAACCATGTGGTACAGGGCGGGAACCGGGGAGCTGTTTTTT. This gives the protein CASRPTMWYRAGTGELFF.

This clonotype was observed at least ten times. V gene TRBV5-6 combines with J gene TRBJ2-2; no definite D call. The V end lost 2 bases, the J end lost 7 bases, and 6 bases lay between the germline ends. This CDR3 contains 12 residues. The germline V gene encodes CDR1 SGHDT and CDR2 YYEEEE. The chain's CDR3 is CASSFYSGELFF. CDR3 DNA sequence: TGTGCCAGCAGCTTTTATAGCGGGGAGCTGTTTTTT.

This clonotype was recorded many times. This chain joins TRBV11-2 and TRBJ1-1; 8 nucleotides agree with TRBD1. V dropped 4 bases and J dropped 5; count of bases not matched to a gene: 3. Germline V gives CDR1 SGHAT, CDR2 FQNNGV. The length of the CDR3 is 13 residues. In nucleotides, the CDR3 is TGTGCCAGCAGCTGGACAGGGAGGACTGAAGCTTTCTTT. Protein product: CASSWTGRTEAFF.

This clonotype was observed at least ten times. The chain combines TRBV20-1 with TRBJ2-2; 7 bases match TRBD2. CDR1 is DFQATT, CDR2 SNEGSKA, per germline (reference sequence). The CDR3 length is 15 residues. Losses at the gene ends were 6 bases for V and 3 bases for J; bases not matched to a gene: 10. Here the CDR3 reads CSARRERGYTGELFF. For the CDR3, the DNA is TGCAGTGCCAGGCGAGAGCGGGGTTACACCGGGGAGCTGTTTTTT.

This clonotype was observed many times. V gene TRBV6-5 combines with J gene TRBJ2-3; 8 nucleotides line up with TRBD2. Germline V lookup: CDR1 MNHEY, CDR2 SVGAGI. The CDR3 runs to 16 residues. J gave up 2 bases and V 7 bases, and 11 bases lay outside the gene matches. This chain's CDR3 is CASTIGLAGPTDTQYF. The CDR3 region has the DNA TGTGCCAGCACCATCGGCTTAGCGGGGCCCACAGATACGCAGTATTTT.

The rearrangement links TRBV20-1 to TRBJ2-3; 8 nucleotides agree with TRBD2. With V trimmed by 5 bases and J by 2 bases, 15 bases remained unmatched. Looked up from germline, CDR1 is DFQATT and CDR2 is SNEGSKA (reference sequence). The CDR3 covers 17 residues. Written as DNA, the CDR3 is TGCAGTGCTCCGAGCTTGGGGGAGCGGGGGACCACAGATACGCAGTATTTT. As protein: CSAPSLGERGTTDTQYF.

This clonotype was detected a few times. The V call is TRBV6-5, the J call TRBJ2-7; possibly TRBD1 for D (6 bases). CDR1 is MNHEY and CDR2 is SVGAGI in the germline V gene. The CDR3 consists of 14 residues. V shed 0 bases and J shed 7 bases, with 13 bases lying between them. The CDR3 is CASSYSPGQGEQYF. The CDR3 DNA is TGTGCCAGCAGTTACTCGCCGGGGCAGGGGGAGCAGTACTTC.

The chain is built from TRBV7-9 and TRBJ2-5; unclear D gene. V was pared by 3 bases and J by 5 bases, with 4 bases between. CDR3 length: 11 residues. Per the germline V gene, CDR1 is SEHNR and CDR2 is FQNEAQ (reference sequence). DNA for the CDR3: TGTGCCAGCAGCTTTCCGGAGACCCAGTACTTC. It translates to CASSFPETQYF.

V is TRBV10-3 and J is TRBJ1-6; weak D call: TRBD1 (6 bases). The CDR3 has 17 amino acids. Germline CDR1 reads ENHRY; CDR2 reads SYGVKD. Trimming stripped 3 bases from V and 0 bases from J, with 12 bases between. In DNA, the CDR3 is TGTGCCATCAGTGAAATGGAGGACAGCTCCTATAATTCACCCCTCCACTTT. Translating it yields CAISEMEDSSYNSPLHF.

There are many counts of this clonotype. V usage is TRBV5-1 and J usage is TRBJ1-2; D is possibly TRBD1 (6 bases). CDR1 is SGHRS and CDR2 is YFSETQ in the germline V gene. Between the trimmed V and J ends, which lost 0 bases and 3 bases, there was a span of 6 bases. The CDR3 extends over 13 amino acids. The CDR3 nucleotides are TGCGCCAGCAGCTTGGGACAGGACTATGGCTACACCTTC. Its protein product is CASSLGQDYGYTF.

This clonotype was seen a handful of times. V gene TRBV5-4 combines with J gene TRBJ2-6; TRBD2 is a possible D gene (6 bases). The CDR3 has 15 residues. The ends were cut back, 0 bases at V and 4 bases at J, with 8 bases in the middle. Germline CDR1 reads SGHNT; CDR2 reads YYREEE (reference sequence). The CDR3: CASSLGGTGANVLTF. CDR3 DNA: TGTGCCAGCAGCTTGGGCGGGACCGGGGCCAACGTCCTGACTTTC.

This clonotype was picked up many times. V and J are TRBV5-1 and TRBJ1-6, with D possibly matching TRBD1 (5 bases). The CDR3 consists of 15 residues. Trimming removed 3 bases from V and 8 bases from J, with 15 bases in between. Germline V gene data show CDR1 as SGHRS and CDR2 as YFSETQ. In nucleotides, the CDR3 is TGCGCCAGCAGCTCGGCAAGTCGGGGGGATTCACCCCTCCACTTT. It is translated as CASSSASRGDSPLHF.